Below, 22 T cell receptor beta chains from the same sample are listed, as sequenced in a study of Ad26.COV2.S vaccination and SARS-CoV-2 variants (dated by TCRdb to the early 2020s). The treatment or condition label corresponds to: approximately 18 received Ad26.COV2.S at low or high dose, single or two shots; roughly five received placebo; per-sample allocation not given. For vaccine and placebo recipients, the sequenced repertoires came from samples collected on day 63 after the first injection. Receptor amplification or capture employed the immunoSEQ multiplex PCR assay. The table comes from immuneACCESS by way of TCRdb, which keeps in-frame sequences with V and J called. Part of the clones is missing from these tables; in studies checked, under half for an unresolved V gene and the rest for unknown reasons. This sample is represented by fewer than 300,000 clones; around 87% of them were singletons. Together, the top ten hold around 3% of the sample.

Sequencing was performed on peripheral blood, taken in a trial of Ad26.COV2.S vaccine versus placebo. All receptors derive from a person aged 18 to 59 who received the Ad26.COV2.S COVID-19 vaccine or a placebo.

This clone was detected only once. V usage is TRBV5-5 and J usage is TRBJ1-5; D may be TRBD1 (6 bases). V lost 2 bases and J 3 bases, leaving 18 bases between the germline ends. The CDR3 extends over 17 amino acids. The V gene's germline CDR1 is SGHKS and CDR2 YYEKEE (reference sequence). The CDR3 reads CASSFDYRVPINQPQHF. CDR3 bases: TGTGCCAGCAGCTTTGACTACAGGGTTCCGATCAATCAGCCCCAGCATTTT.

The genes are TRBV9 and TRBJ2-3, with D perhaps TRBD1 (6 bases). CDR3 size: 16 residues. With 4 bases removed from V and 2 bases from J, the gap between germline ends came to 17 bases. The V gene's germline CDR1 is SGDLS and CDR2 YYNGEE. This chain's CDR3 is CASSYNTGQTTDTQYF. Here the CDR3 DNA reads TGTGCCAGCAGCTATAACACCGGACAGACCACAGATACGCAGTATTTT.

CDR3: CASSVAGSGGPTDTQYF. The CDR3 DNA reads TGTGCCAGCAGCGTAGCAGGTAGCGGGGGACCCACAGATACGCAGTATTTT. The chain links TRBV9 to TRBJ2-3, with 9 positions matching TRBD2. Germline CDR1 reads SGDLS; CDR2 reads YYNGEE. The CDR3 runs 17 residues. The ends lost 0 bases at V and 2 bases at J; junction bases unmatched: 7. The full variable domain, rest sourced from reference TRBV9 and TRBJ2-3, is DSGVTQTPKHLITATGQRVTLRCSPRSGDLSVYWYQQSLDQGLQFLIQYYNGEERAKGNILERFSAQQFPDLHSELNLSSLELGDSALYFCASSVAGSGGPTDTQYFGPGTRLTVL.

J is TRBJ1-1 and V is TRBV5-1; no definite D call. This CDR3 has 14 residues. The V gene lost 0 bases and the J gene lost 0 bases, with 6 bases spanning the gap. CDR1 and CDR2 from the germline V gene are SGHRS and YFSETQ. The CDR3 protein is CASSLGHMNTEAFF. DNA for the CDR3: TGCGCCAGCAGCTTGGGCCACATGAACACTGAAGCTTTCTTT.

J is TRBJ1-5 and V is TRBV30; D uncertain. CDR1 and CDR2 from the germline V gene are GTSNPN and SVGIG (reference sequence). V dropped 2 bases and J dropped 3 bases, with 5 bases sitting between them. CDR3 size: 12 residues. The CDR3 protein is CAWSPDNQPQHF. Written as DNA, the CDR3 is TGTGCCTGGAGTCCAGACAATCAGCCCCAGCATTTT. The variable domain in full, with the rest retrieved from reference TRBV30 and TRBJ1-5, is SQTIHQWPATLVQPVGSPLSLECTVEGTSNPNLYWYRQAAGRGLQLLFYSVGIGQISSEVPQNLSASRPQDRQFILSSKKLLLSDSGFYLCAWSPDNQPQHFGDGTRLSIL.

V usage is TRBV25-1 and J usage is TRBJ2-5; TRBD2 is a possible D gene (5 bases). Looked up from germline, CDR1 is MGHDK and CDR2 is SYGVNS. The length of the CDR3 is 13 residues. The germline V and J ends were trimmed by 10 bases and 5 bases, with 17 bases remaining between them. CDR3: CATRVAGGETQYF. DNA for the CDR3: TGTGCCACCCGCGTGGCGGGCGGGGAGACCCAGTACTTC.

This rearrangement joins TRBV9 to TRBJ2-1; 12 bases line up with TRBD2. Per germline, CDR1 SGDLS and CDR2 YYNGEE. The CDR3 is 18 amino acids. Trimming took 3 bases from V and 5 from J; bases not matched to a gene: 12. The CDR3 nucleotides read TGTGCCAGCAGCGACGGGGTCGGGACTAGCGGGCTGCACAATGAGCAGTTCTTC. Translated, it gives CASSDGVGTSGLHNEQFF.

The chain recombines TRBV4-3 with TRBJ2-7, with D tentatively TRBD1 (5 bases). Germline V CDR1 and CDR2: LGHNA, YSLEER. This CDR3 has 13 amino acids. The V and J ends lost 2 bases and 5 bases respectively, with 10 bases between them. CDR3 sequence (DNA): TGCGCCAGCAGCCAACAACCAGGGAACGAGCAGTACTTC. It translates to CASSQQPGNEQYF.

This chain links TRBV5-6 with TRBJ2-6, with D unclear. V lost 4 bases, J lost 4 bases, and 9 bases lay in between. The CDR3 loop spans 14 amino acids. Germline V gene lookup returns CDR1 SGHDT and CDR2 YYEEEE. CDR3 DNA sequence: TGTGCCAGCAGCGGGTCAACAGGGGCCAACGTCCTGACTTTC. It specifies CASSGSTGANVLTF.

The chain uses TRBV11-3 and TRBJ2-2; the D call may be TRBD1 or TRBD2 (5 bases each). Deletions cut 3 bases from V and 6 bases from J, with 14 bases between. In germline, CDR1 is SGHNT, CDR2 YENEEA. The CDR3 is 15 residues long. The CDR3 DNA reads as TGTGCCAGCAGCTTTAAATCCGGGGCGCCCGGGGAGCTGTTTTTT. This gives the protein CASSFKSGAPGELFF.

CDR3 protein: CASSPNPGTGGAWGEKLFF. As DNA, the CDR3 is TGCGCCAGCAGCCCCAACCCCGGGACAGGGGGCGCATGGGGTGAAAAACTGTTTTTT. The rearrangement joins TRBV5-1 to TRBJ1-4; 12 bases line up with TRBD1. This CDR3 has 19 residues. J was trimmed by 7 bases and V by 4 bases; bases with no gene match: 17. Germline V gives CDR1 SGHRS, CDR2 YFSETQ.

This clone was picked up a small number of times. The chain joins TRBV5-4 to TRBJ2-7, with TRBD2 matching 10 bases. The ends lost 0 bases at V and 7 bases at J; junction bases unmatched: 4. The CDR3 totals 14 residues. Looked up from germline, CDR1 is SGHNT and CDR2 is YYREEE (reference sequence). For the CDR3, the DNA is TGTGCCAGCAGCTTGGAGTCTAGCGGGAGTGAGCAGTACTTC. Encoded protein: CASSLESSGSEQYF.

This chain's CDR3 is CASSRLTGGNNEQFF. In DNA form, the CDR3 reads TGTGCCAGCTCACGTCTGACGGGAGGGAACAATGAGCAGTTCTTC. This chain uses TRBV18 with TRBJ2-1; TRBD2 aligns across 8 bases. Per the germline V gene, CDR1 is KGHSH and CDR2 is LQKENI. The J segment lost 5 bases and the V segment lost 4 bases, leaving 7 bases of the junction unmatched. The CDR3 contains 15 residues.

The rearrangement links TRBV10-3 to TRBJ2-7; a weak D match, TRBD2 (6 bases). The germline V gene has CDR1 ENHRY and CDR2 SYGVKD. CDR3 length: 15 amino acids. V was cut by 3 bases and J by 5 bases, with 17 bases left in between. The CDR3 loop reads CAISEPVAGRDEQYF. In DNA, the CDR3 is TGTGCCATCAGTGAACCGGTCGCGGGACGGGACGAGCAGTACTTC.

The chain links TRBV28 to TRBJ2-1; D is possibly TRBD2 (7 bases). The V gene lost 10 bases and the J gene lost 2 bases, with 15 bases spanning the gap. There are 14 residues in the CDR3. Germline V gene data show CDR1 as MDHEN and CDR2 as SYDVKM. In DNA form, the CDR3 reads TGTGCCACTGCCTCCGGGGGGCCCTACAATGAGCAGTTCTTC. Translated: CATASGGPYNEQFF.

The chain employs TRBV15 and TRBJ2-7; the D is unclear. In germline, CDR1 is LNHNV, CDR2 YYDKDF (reference sequence). The CDR3 has 14 amino acids. V was trimmed by 0 bases and J by 5 bases, leaving 11 bases between them. CDR3 nucleotides: TGTGCCACCAGCAGAGATCCCGTCTTGGACGAGCAGTACTTC. Its protein product is CATSRDPVLDEQYF.

This clone has more than one count but fewer than ten. The V call is TRBV2, the J call TRBJ1-1, with D possibly TRBD1 on 5 matching bases. CDR1 is SNHLY, CDR2 FYNNEI, per germline. V was cut by 8 bases and J by 5 bases, with 15 bases left in between. The CDR3 has 13 residues. The chain's CDR3 is CASGGGVGTEAFF. The CDR3 region has the DNA TGTGCCAGCGGAGGAGGGGTTGGGACTGAAGCTTTCTTT. The whole variable domain, remainder taken from reference TRBV2 and TRBJ1-1, is EPEVTQTPSHQVTQMGQEVILRCVPISNHLYFYWYRQILGQKVEFLVSFYNNEISEKSEIFDDQFSVERPDGSNFTLKIRSTKLEDSAMYFCASGGGVGTEAFFGQGTRLTVV.

V is TRBV6-1 and J is TRBJ1-5, with 7 bases fitting TRBD1. V was clipped by 0 bases and J by 4 bases; unmatched bases: 6. Germline CDR1 and CDR2: MNHNS and SASEGT. The CDR3 is made up of 16 amino acids. CDR3 loop: CASSEARRTGNQPQHF. For the CDR3, the DNA is TGTGCCAGCAGTGAAGCGCGGAGGACAGGAAATCAGCCCCAGCATTTT.

V is TRBV11-2 and J is TRBJ2-3; D is perhaps TRBD1 or TRBD2 (5 bases each). Trimming pared 2 bases from V and 3 bases from J, leaving 15 bases between. This CDR3 contains 16 residues. Germline CDR1 is SGHAT and CDR2 is FQNNGV. The CDR3: CASSLLRGGSTDTQYF. The CDR3 DNA sequence: TGTGCCAGCAGCTTACTACGGGGCGGAAGTACAGATACGCAGTATTTT.

V usage is TRBV5-1 and J usage is TRBJ2-3; D remains unclear. The CDR3 sequence is 16 residues long. V was shortened by 3 bases and J by 0 bases, with 14 bases between the two germline ends. CDR1 SGHRS and CDR2 YFSETQ come from the germline V gene. The CDR3: CASSSRLSPSTDTQYF. CDR3 in DNA: TGCGCCAGCAGCTCCCGACTTTCCCCTAGCACAGATACGCAGTATTTT.

V is TRBV19 and J is TRBJ1-5, with D tentatively TRBD1 (5 bases). Per germline, CDR1 LNHDA and CDR2 SQIVND (reference sequence). V gave up 5 bases and J gave up 3 bases, with 20 bases separating them. CDR3 length equals 17 residues. This chain's CDR3 is CASSPRGWGEDNQPQHF. The CDR3, as DNA: TGTGCCAGTAGTCCCCGGGGGTGGGGCGAAGACAATCAGCCCCAGCATTTT.

V usage is TRBV6-5 and J usage is TRBJ2-7; D is possibly TRBD1 (6 bases). The ends were cut back, 2 bases at V and 3 bases at J, with 11 bases in the middle. Germline CDR1 reads MNHEY; CDR2 reads SVGAGI. The CDR3 loop spans 14 amino acids. CDR3 DNA: TGTGCCAGCAGTTACGGGCAGGGGAGCTACGAGCAGTACTTC. Translation: CASSYGQGSYEQYF.